In its sample, the clone carrying this TCR beta chain was seen a few times. Its antigen is not identified. The germline V and J ends were trimmed by 1 base and 9 bases, with 16 bases remaining between them. The germline CDR1 and CDR2 sequences are SGHVS and FQNEAQ. The CDR3 is 15 residues long. The sample belongs to a study of T cell responses to AZD1222 COVID-19 vaccine. Study as a whole: Some second doses came at about 4 weeks and others at about 12 weeks; these were pooled.

General observations from the study: Just a handful of AZD1222 recipients tested seropositive at baseline. Mapped onto spike, vaccine-associated CD4 TCRs spanned it and were dominant at 160-218 and 743-854. The donor group comprised mostly white British people and more females; the analysis possibly underestimated clonal diversity.

Some clones are missing from TCRdb's copy, which holds only in-frame ones; the method was immunoSEQ multiplex PCR. The sample lists nearly 95,000 clones, around 89% occurring once. The rearrangement links TRBV7-8 to TRBJ1-3; D remains ambiguous. This specimen was peripheral blood, taken on day 0 of AZD1222 vaccination. This sequence was found in an adult in good health. CDR3 in amino acids: CASSLGYEFRSTIYF. The CDR3 region has the DNA TGTGCCAGCAGCTTAGGTTACGAATTTCGGAGCACCATATATTTT.